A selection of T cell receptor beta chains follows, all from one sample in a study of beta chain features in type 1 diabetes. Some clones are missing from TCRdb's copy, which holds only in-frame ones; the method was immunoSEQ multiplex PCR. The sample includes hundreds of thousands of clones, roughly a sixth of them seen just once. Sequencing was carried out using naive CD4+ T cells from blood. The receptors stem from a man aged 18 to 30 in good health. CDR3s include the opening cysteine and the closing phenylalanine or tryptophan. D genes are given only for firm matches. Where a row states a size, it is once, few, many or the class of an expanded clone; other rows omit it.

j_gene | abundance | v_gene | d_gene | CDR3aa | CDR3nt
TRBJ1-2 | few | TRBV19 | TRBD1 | CASSGNRGGYTF | TGTGCCAGTAGTGGGAACAGGGGTGGCTACACCTTC
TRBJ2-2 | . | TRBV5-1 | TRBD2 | CASSFSSGTITGELFF | TGCGCCAGCAGCTTTTCCAGCGGGACGATAACCGGGGAGCTGTTTTTT
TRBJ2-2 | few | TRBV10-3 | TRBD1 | CAIRAGTGGNTGELFF | TGTGCCATCAGGGCCGGGACAGGGGGCAACACCGGGGAGCTGTTTTTT
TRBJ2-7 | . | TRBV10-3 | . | CASSSPAGQYF | TGTGCCAGCAGTTCCCCGGCAGGGCAGTACTTC
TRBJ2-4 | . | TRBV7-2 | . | CASSPGGIAKNIQYF | TGTGCCAGCAGCCCCGGAGGTATAGCCAAAAACATTCAGTACTTC
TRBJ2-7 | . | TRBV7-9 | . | CASSLGEPSYEQYF | TGTGCCAGCAGCTTAGGGGAGCCCTCCTACGAGCAGTACTTC
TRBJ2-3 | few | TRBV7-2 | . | CASSLGDSAGSQYF | TGTGCCAGCAGCTTAGGAGACTCCGCGGGTTCGCAGTATTTT
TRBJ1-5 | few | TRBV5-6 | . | CASSLAAGKGGQPQHF | TGTGCCAGCAGCCTGGCGGCAGGGAAGGGAGGTCAGCCCCAGCATTTT
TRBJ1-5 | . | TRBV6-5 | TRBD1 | CASRLAGGNNQPQHF | TGTGCCAGCAGGTTAGCAGGGGGGAACAATCAGCCCCAGCATTTT
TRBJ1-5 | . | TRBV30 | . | CAWSSDLSSQPQHF | TGTGCCTGGAGTTCGGATCTTAGCAGTCAGCCCCAGCATTTT
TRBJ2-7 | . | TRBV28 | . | CASSSRSYEQYF | TGTGCCAGCAGTTCCCGCTCCTACGAGCAGTACTTC
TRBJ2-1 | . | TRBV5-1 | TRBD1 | CASSFRQGFNNEQFF | TGCGCCAGCAGCTTTCGACAGGGGTTTAACAATGAGCAGTTCTTC
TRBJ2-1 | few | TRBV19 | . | CASSIRPAGIYNEQFF | TGTGCCAGTAGTATTAGACCAGCGGGTATCTACAATGAGCAGTTCTTC
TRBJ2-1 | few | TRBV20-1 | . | CSARWEYEQFF | TGCAGTGCTAGGTGGGAGTATGAGCAGTTCTTC
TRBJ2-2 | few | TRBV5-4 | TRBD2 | CASSPDSGRVSTGELFF | TGTGCCAGCAGTCCCGATAGCGGGAGGGTTAGCACCGGGGAGCTGTTTTTT
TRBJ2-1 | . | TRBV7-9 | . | CASRDSNYNEQFF | TGTGCCAGCAGGGACAGTAACTACAATGAGCAGTTCTTC
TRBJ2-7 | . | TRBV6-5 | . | CASSYGAKPYEQYF | TGTGCCAGCTCGTACGGGGCAAAGCCCTACGAGCAGTACTTC
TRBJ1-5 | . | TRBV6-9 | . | CASVPSHGQPQHF | TGTGCCAGCGTCCCCAGTCATGGTCAGCCCCAGCATTTT
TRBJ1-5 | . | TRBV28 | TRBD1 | CASLPGQVRQPQHF | TGTGCCAGCCTCCCTGGACAGGTACGTCAGCCCCAGCATTTT
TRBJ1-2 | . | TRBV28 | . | CASRPQGREGYTF | TGTGCCAGCAGGCCCCAGGGAAGGGAGGGCTACACCTTC
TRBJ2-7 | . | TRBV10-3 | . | CAISESDRTYEQYF | TGTGCCATCAGTGAGTCAGACAGGACCTACGAGCAGTACTTC
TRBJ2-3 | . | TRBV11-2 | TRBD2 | CASSPLAGLLGDTQYF | TGTGCCAGCAGCCCCCTAGCGGGTTTATTGGGGGATACGCAGTATTTT
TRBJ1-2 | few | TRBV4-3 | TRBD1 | CASSQSRQGTYGYTF | TGCGCCAGCAGCCAGAGCCGACAGGGGACGTATGGCTACACCTTC
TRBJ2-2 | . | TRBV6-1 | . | CASSLTYTGELFF | TGTGCCAGCAGTCTTACTTACACCGGGGAGCTGTTTTTT
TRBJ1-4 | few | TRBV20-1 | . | CSARSPEKLFF | TGCAGTGCTAGATCGCCAGAAAAACTGTTTTTT
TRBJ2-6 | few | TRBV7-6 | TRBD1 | CASSSRDRVSGANVLTF | TGTGCCAGCAGCTCCCGGGACAGGGTCTCTGGGGCCAACGTCCTGACTTTC
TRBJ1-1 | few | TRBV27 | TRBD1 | CASRRTGNTEAFF | TGTGCCAGCAGAAGGACAGGGAACACTGAAGCTTTCTTT
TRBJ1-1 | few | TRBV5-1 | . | CASSFGGNTEAFF | TGCGCCAGCAGCTTCGGAGGGAACACTGAAGCTTTCTTT
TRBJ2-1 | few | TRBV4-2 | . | CASSPVTYNEQFF | TGTGCCAGCAGCCCAGTAACCTACAATGAGCAGTTCTTC
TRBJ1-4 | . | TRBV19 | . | CASNPIDRPNEKLFF | TGTGCCAGTAACCCCATCGACAGACCCAATGAAAAACTGTTTTTT
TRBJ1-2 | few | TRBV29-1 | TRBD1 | CSVPRDRGVYGYTF | TGCAGCGTTCCCCGGGACAGGGGGGTTTATGGCTACACCTTC
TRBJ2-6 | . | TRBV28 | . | CASSISAVLTGANVLTF | TGTGCCAGCAGTATCTCGGCCGTATTGACAGGGGCCAACGTCCTGACTTTC
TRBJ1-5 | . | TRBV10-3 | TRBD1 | CAISRGQGIVQPQHF | TGTGCCATCAGCCGGGGACAGGGAATAGTTCAGCCCCAGCATTTT
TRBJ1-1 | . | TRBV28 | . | CASRRDRFITEAFF | TGTGCCAGCAGACGTGACAGGTTTATCACTGAAGCTTTCTTT
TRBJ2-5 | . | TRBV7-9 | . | CASSSGLWSQETQYF | TGTGCCAGCAGCTCCGGGCTTTGGTCTCAAGAGACCCAGTACTTC
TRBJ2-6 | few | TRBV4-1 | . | CASSQDGAFRISGANVLTF | TGCGCCAGCAGCCAAGATGGGGCCTTCAGGATCTCTGGGGCCAACGTCCTGACTTTC
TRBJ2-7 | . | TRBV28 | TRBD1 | CASNTGGSYEQYF | TGTGCCAGCAATACAGGGGGCTCCTACGAGCAGTACTTC
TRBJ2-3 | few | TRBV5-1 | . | CASSLGITTDTQYF | TGCGCCAGCAGCTTGGGCATCACCACAGATACGCAGTATTTT
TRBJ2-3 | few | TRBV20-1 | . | CRGTTDTQYF | TGCAGAGGCACCACAGATACGCAGTATTTT
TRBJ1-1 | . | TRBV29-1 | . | CSVARGVAEAFF | TGCAGCGTTGCACGGGGGGTCGCTGAAGCTTTCTTT
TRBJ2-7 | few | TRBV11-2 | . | CASSEQGTLRSYEQYF | TGTGCCAGCAGTGAGCAGGGAACGCTTAGGTCCTACGAGCAGTACTTC
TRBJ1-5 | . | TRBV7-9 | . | CASSRDRYSNQPQHF | TGTGCCAGCAGCAGAGACAGGTATAGCAATCAGCCCCAGCATTTT
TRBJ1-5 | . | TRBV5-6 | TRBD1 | CASSDRAFNWVQHF | TGTGCCAGCAGCGACAGGGCCTTCAATTGGGTCCAGCATTTT
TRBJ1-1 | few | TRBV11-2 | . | CASSLTGWANTEAFF | TGTGCCAGCAGCCTGACCGGGTGGGCGAACACTGAAGCTTTCTTT
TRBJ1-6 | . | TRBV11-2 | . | CASSLINSPLHF | TGTGCCAGCAGCTTAATTAATTCACCCCTCCACTTT
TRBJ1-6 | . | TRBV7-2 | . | CASSLAGFTPLHF | TGTGCCAGCAGCTTAGCGGGGTTTACACCCCTCCACTTT
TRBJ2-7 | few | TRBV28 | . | CASRGQTTGEQYF | TGTGCCAGCAGAGGACAGACTACGGGGGAGCAGTACTTC
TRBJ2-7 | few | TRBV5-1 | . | CASSFGQREQYF | TGCGCCAGCAGCTTTGGGCAGAGGGAGCAGTACTTC
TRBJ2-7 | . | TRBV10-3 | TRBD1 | CASVPTGGYEQYF | TGTGCCAGCGTTCCGACAGGGGGCTACGAGCAGTACTTC
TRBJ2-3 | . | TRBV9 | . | CASSEPGWGDTQYF | TGTGCCAGCAGCGAGCCGGGATGGGGAGATACGCAGTATTTT
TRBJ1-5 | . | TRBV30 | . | CAWSVRVLNQPQHF | TGTGCCTGGAGTGTACGGGTCCTTAATCAGCCCCAGCATTTT
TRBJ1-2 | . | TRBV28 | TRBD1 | CASRGQGGYGYTF | TGTGCCAGCAGGGGACAGGGGGGCTATGGCTACACCTTC
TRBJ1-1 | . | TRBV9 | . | CASSVGLQAGEAFF | TGTGCCAGCAGCGTAGGTCTGCAGGCAGGTGAAGCTTTCTTT
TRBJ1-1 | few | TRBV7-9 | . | CASSLGQLNTEAFF | TGTGCCAGCAGCTTAGGACAGCTTAACACTGAAGCTTTCTTT
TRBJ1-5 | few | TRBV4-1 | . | CASMKVDGSNQPQHF | TGCGCCAGCATGAAGGTCGACGGTAGCAATCAGCCCCAGCATTTT
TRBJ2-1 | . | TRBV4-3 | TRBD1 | CASSQGDSSYNEQFF | TGCGCCAGCAGCCAAGGGGACAGCTCCTACAATGAGCAGTTCTTC
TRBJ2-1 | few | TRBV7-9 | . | CASSFTDNEQFF | TGTGCCAGCAGCTTCACGGACAATGAGCAGTTCTTC
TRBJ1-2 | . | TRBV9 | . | CASSVGQRVYGYTF | TGTGCCAGCAGCGTAGGACAGCGAGTCTATGGCTACACCTTC
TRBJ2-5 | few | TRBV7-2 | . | CASSWVGAQYF | TGTGCCAGCAGCTGGGTAGGGGCCCAGTACTTC